The next 19 T cell receptor beta chains were all read from a single sample in a study of radiotherapy plus CTLA-4 blockade in lung cancer. Sequencing used immunoSEQ multiplex PCR; TCRdb keeps in-frame clones, though not all of them. The sample consists of tens of thousands of clones, around 86% of them appearing once. The input for sequencing was peripheral blood, taken from a patient treated with radiotherapy plus ipilimumab. The receptor set was obtained from a human donor with non-small cell lung cancer whose response to radiotherapy plus ipilimumab could not be evaluated.

The DNA of the CDR3 is TGTGCCAGCAGTCAGCGGGATCCGTACAATGAGCAGTTCTTC. Translated, it gives CASSQRDPYNEQFF. The V gene is TRBV28, the J gene TRBJ2-1, with 7 nucleotides matching TRBD2. Germline values: CDR1 MDHEN, CDR2 SYDVKM. CDR3 length equals 14 residues. Trimming removed 5 bases from V and 4 bases from J; junction bases left unmatched: 5.

CDR3 sequence reads: CASLRGRTGELFF. Here the CDR3 DNA reads TGCGCCAGCTTAAGGGGGCGCACCGGGGAGCTGTTTTTT. The chain joins TRBV10-2 to TRBJ2-2, with 7 nucleotides matching TRBD1. The CDR3 consists of 13 residues. Germline V gives CDR1 WSHSY, CDR2 SAAADI. V dropped 8 bases and J dropped 4; count of bases not matched to a gene: 4.

This chain uses TRBV6-5 with TRBJ1-2; 7 bases match TRBD1. Germline loops: CDR1 MNHEY, CDR2 SVGAGI. V was pared by 3 bases and J by 4 bases, with 8 bases of the junction left unmatched. The CDR3 covers 15 residues. Here the CDR3 reads CASSYPGQAGYGYTF. CDR3 nucleotide sequence: TGTGCCAGCAGTTATCCAGGACAGGCTGGCTATGGCTACACCTTC.

The chain uses TRBV29-1 and TRBJ2-3; a weak D match, TRBD2 (5 bases). The CDR3 is 14 residues long. V was trimmed by 3 bases and J by 3 bases, leaving 13 bases between them. The germline gives CDR1 SQVTM, CDR2 ANQGSEA. CDR3 nucleotide sequence: TGCAGCGTTGACTTAGGGAGAATAACAGATACGCAGTATTTT. This translates into CSVDLGRITDTQYF.

There are a few counts of this clone. This chain connects TRBV2 to TRBJ2-3; maybe TRBD1 (5 bases). V lost 9 bases, J lost 1 base, and 14 bases lay in between. CDR1 is SNHLY, CDR2 FYNNEI, per germline. The CDR3 is 14 residues long. The CDR3 DNA reads TGTGCCAGTACTACATGGGGCGGCACAGATACGCAGTATTTT. Its protein product is CASTTWGGTDTQYF. Using reference TRBV2 and TRBJ2-3 for the parts outside the CDR3, the full variable domain is EPEVTQTPSHQVTQMGQEVILRCVPISNHLYFYWYRQILGQKVEFLVSFYNNEISEKSEIFDDQFSVERPDGSNFTLKIRSTKLEDSAMYFCASTTWGGTDTQYFGPGTRLTVL.

V and J are TRBV9 and TRBJ2-3; 7 bases are shared with TRBD1. This CDR3 spans 14 amino acids. CDR1 is SGDLS, CDR2 YYNGEE, per germline. With 7 bases clipped from V and 3 bases from J, the junction kept 8 bases outside the gene matches. CDR3 DNA sequence: TGTGCCAGCGGAAACAGGGGCGGGACAGATACGCAGTATTTT. Its protein product is CASGNRGGTDTQYF.

This chain links TRBV10-3 with TRBJ2-7; 7 bases align to TRBD2. Per germline, CDR1 ENHRY and CDR2 SYGVKD. Trimming at V came to 6 bases and at J to 3 bases, leaving 14 bases not matched to a gene. This CDR3 comprises 16 residues. CDR3 in amino acids: CAISDSTRGEGYEQYF. The DNA of the CDR3 is TGTGCCATCAGCGACTCCACCCGGGGGGAGGGCTACGAGCAGTACTTC.

V gene TRBV4-3 combines with J gene TRBJ2-7, with 10 bases that match TRBD1. CDR1 and CDR2 from the germline V gene are LGHNA and YSLEER. The CDR3 sequence is 15 residues long. Trimming cost V 0 bases and J 3 bases; bases outside gene matches: 2. CDR3 bases: TGCGCCAGCAGCCAAGATTGGGACAGGGGCTACGAGCAGTACTTC. It specifies CASSQDWDRGYEQYF.

This clone appeared once. V usage is TRBV7-9 and J usage is TRBJ2-2, with 11 bases that match TRBD1. From germline, CDR1 is SEHNR and CDR2 FQNEAQ (reference sequence). The ends lost 4 bases at V and 3 bases at J; junction bases unmatched: 10. CDR3 length equals 18 residues. CDR3 loop: CASSWPGQGAPDTGELFF. The DNA for the CDR3 is TGTGCCAGCAGCTGGCCTGGACAGGGGGCCCCGGACACCGGGGAGCTGTTTTTT.

The V gene is TRBV19, the J gene TRBJ2-7; D is perhaps TRBD2 (5 bases). The CDR3 has 12 amino acids. Trimming pared 5 bases from V and 2 bases from J, leaving 7 bases between. Germline assignment: CDR1 LNHDA and CDR2 SQIVND (reference sequence). CDR3 residues: CASSPGTYEQYF. In DNA form, the CDR3 reads TGTGCCAGTAGTCCGGGGACCTACGAGCAGTACTTC.

This rearrangement joins TRBV28 to TRBJ2-3, with 8 bases identical to TRBD1. V lost 6 bases to trimming and J lost 0 bases; unmatched junction nucleotides: 5. CDR3 length equals 15 residues. Germline values: CDR1 MDHEN, CDR2 SYDVKM. In DNA, the CDR3 is TGTGCCAGCAGAACGGGACAGGTGAGCACAGATACGCAGTATTTT. It specifies CASRTGQVSTDTQYF. Supplemented by reference TRBV28 and TRBJ2-3, the full variable domain reads DVKVTQSSRYLVKRTGEKVFLECVQDMDHENMFWYRQDPGLGLRLIYFSYDVKMKEKGDIPEGYSVSREKKERFSLILESASTNQTSMYLCASRTGQVSTDTQYFGPGTRLTVL.

V usage is TRBV11-2 and J usage is TRBJ2-1; D uncertain. The V gene's germline CDR1 is SGHAT and CDR2 FQNNGV. The CDR3 extends over 14 amino acids. Trimming shortened V by 0 bases and J by 4 bases, and 7 bases separated the two germline ends. The CDR3 sequence is CASSLDPVYNEQFF. The CDR3 region has the DNA TGTGCCAGCAGCTTAGATCCGGTTTACAATGAGCAGTTCTTC.

The chain combines TRBV7-3 with TRBJ2-1; perhaps TRBD2 as D (6 bases). This CDR3 has 12 amino acids. Germline-derived CDR1 and CDR2 are SGHTA and FQGTGA. The V end was cut by 8 bases, the J end by 5 bases, with 10 bases between. In nucleotides, the CDR3 is TGTGCCAGCGGGAGGACCCACAATGAGCAGTTCTTC. This translates into CASGRTHNEQFF.

The chain uses TRBV4-3 and TRBJ2-5, with 8 bases identical to TRBD1. The CDR3 contains 15 residues. After removal of 3 bases from V and 1 base from J, the junction contained 4 bases not matched to a gene. Looked up from germline, CDR1 is LGHNA and CDR2 is YSLEER. In nucleotides, the CDR3 is TGCGCCAGCAGCCAGGGACAGGCACCCCAAGAGACCCAGTACTTC. Translation: CASSQGQAPQETQYF.

This chain joins TRBV5-1 and TRBJ2-7, with D perhaps matching TRBD2 (6 bases). The germline V and J ends were trimmed by 0 bases and 4 bases, with 8 bases remaining between them. The CDR3 loop spans 13 amino acids. CDR1 is SGHRS, CDR2 YFSETQ, per germline. CDR3 sequence (DNA): TGCGCCAGCAGCTTGGTCGGGGGATACGAGCAGTACTTC. It encodes CASSLVGGYEQYF.

The V call is TRBV6-6, the J call TRBJ1-1; a possible D gene is TRBD1 (5 bases). The V and J ends lost 0 bases and 8 bases respectively, with 10 bases between them. The CDR3 has 13 residues. The germline CDR1 and CDR2 sequences are MNHNY and SVGAGI (reference sequence). As DNA, the CDR3 is TGTGCCAGCAGTTACTCCCAGACAGACGAAGCTTTCTTT. This translates into CASSYSQTDEAFF.

The rearrangement links TRBV7-6 to TRBJ2-5; possibly TRBD1 for D (6 bases). The CDR3 extends over 15 amino acids. Germline V gives CDR1 SGHVS, CDR2 FNYEAQ. Trimming pared 5 bases from V and 5 bases from J, leaving 18 bases between. The CDR3 DNA sequence: TGTGCCAGCAGCATGTCATCAGGGGTAGGGGAGACCCAGTACTTC. Amino acid sequence: CASSMSSGVGETQYF.

This clone was detected only a few times. The chain's CDR3 is CATLPTGGTEAFF. The CDR3 DNA is TGTGCCACCCTCCCCACGGGGGGCACTGAAGCTTTCTTT. The chain links TRBV10-3 to TRBJ1-1; tentatively, D is TRBD1 (5 bases). Per the germline V gene, CDR1 is ENHRY and CDR2 is SYGVKD. V dropped 10 bases and J dropped 4 bases, with 16 bases sitting between them. The length of the CDR3 is 13 residues.

The chain combines TRBV5-6 with TRBJ2-7; tentatively, D is TRBD1 (5 bases). The length of the CDR3 is 13 residues. Germline V gene lookup returns CDR1 SGHDT and CDR2 YYEEEE. Trimming removed 0 bases from V and 4 bases from J, with 8 bases in between. CDR3 region: CASSLGQSYEQYF. The CDR3 DNA reads TGTGCCAGCAGCTTGGGACAGTCGTACGAGCAGTACTTC.